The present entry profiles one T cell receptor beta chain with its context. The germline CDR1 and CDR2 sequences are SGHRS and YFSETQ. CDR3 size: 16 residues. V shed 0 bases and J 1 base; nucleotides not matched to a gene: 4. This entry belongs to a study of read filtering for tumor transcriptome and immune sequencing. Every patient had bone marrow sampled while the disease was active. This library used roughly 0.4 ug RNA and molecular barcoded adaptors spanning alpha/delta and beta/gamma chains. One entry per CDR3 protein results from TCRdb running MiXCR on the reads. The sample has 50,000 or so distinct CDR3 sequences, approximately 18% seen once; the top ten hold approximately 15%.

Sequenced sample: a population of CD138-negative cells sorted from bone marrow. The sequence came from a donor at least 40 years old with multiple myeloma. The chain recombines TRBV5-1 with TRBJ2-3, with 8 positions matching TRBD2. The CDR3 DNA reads TGCGCCAGCAGCTTGGCCCCGACTAGCGGCACAGATACGCAGTATTTT. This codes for CASSLAPTSGTDTQYF.